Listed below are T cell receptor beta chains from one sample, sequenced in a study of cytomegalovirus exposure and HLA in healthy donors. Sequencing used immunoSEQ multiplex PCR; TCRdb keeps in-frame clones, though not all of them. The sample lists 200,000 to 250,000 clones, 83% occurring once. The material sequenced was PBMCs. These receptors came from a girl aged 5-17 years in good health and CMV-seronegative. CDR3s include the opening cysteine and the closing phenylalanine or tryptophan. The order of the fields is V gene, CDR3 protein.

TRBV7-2	CASRPPGQIHGYTF
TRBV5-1	CASSLAVLGQGREKLFF
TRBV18	CASSTGDRVNEKLFF
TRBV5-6	CASSASGQPQHF
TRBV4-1	CASSQVLRTGQEAFF
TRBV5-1	CASSLQGTETNEKLFF
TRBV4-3	CASSHFEGGNTEAFF
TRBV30	CAWSFRWDRVYNEQFF
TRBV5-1	CASSFGSGGHQETQYF
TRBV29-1	CSVGDRGSGEKLFF
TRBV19	CASSRGGSYNEQFF
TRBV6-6	CASRGQGTNQPQHF
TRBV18	CASSYQPIAASSYEQYF
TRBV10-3	CAIRDQTTQGMKNGYTF
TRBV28	CASSDTSSLRGETQYF
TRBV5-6	CASSYSLRGNTGELFF
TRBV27	CASSFSGGNIQYF
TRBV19	CASSTKVQSEQYF
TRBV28	CASSSYPSQGNQPQHF
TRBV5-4	CASSFTTGHYGYTF
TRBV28	CASGGPGELFF
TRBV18	CASSPGQGYTNQPQHF
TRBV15	CATSRRGGQAYNEQFF
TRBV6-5	CASSYSQGTGNYGYTF
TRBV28	CASTPASPSTDTQYF
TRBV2	CASRVGLSLHSSGNTIYF
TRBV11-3	CASSTTGYGTDTQYF
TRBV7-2	CASSFLLGVGEAFF
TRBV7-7	CASSLSPTDTQYF
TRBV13	CASSLDVADYNEQFF
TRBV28	CASSPGGSSYNEQFF
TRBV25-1	CASSDLSREAQYF
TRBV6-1	CASSDRPGHFYGYTF
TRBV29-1	CSVTGQRYEQYF
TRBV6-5	CASKANTEAFF
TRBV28	CASLKTLGQGVGETQYF
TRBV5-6	CASTILGGLVAEAFF
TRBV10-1	CASRQDGAYEQYF
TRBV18	CASSPTGFSYNEQFF
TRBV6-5	CASSSTGLAPQHF
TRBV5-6	CASSLGGTVMMQYF
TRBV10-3	CAISGDRVGEKLFF
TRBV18	CASSPAAGLLYSNQPQHF
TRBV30	CAWRAPSGNTGELFF
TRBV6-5	CASIGTSGRSPYF
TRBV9	CASSVGLRQTNTEAFF
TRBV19	CASSIGGTSNQPQHF
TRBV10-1	CASGAGGPRESEQFF
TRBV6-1	CASSEVGSSALGQYF
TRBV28	CASSPGQADYGYTF
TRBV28	CASSFVSGSMSSYEQYF
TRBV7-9	CASSLIGGPQHF
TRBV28	CASRLGPEAFF